What follows is one TCR beta chain and its context. This receptor's antigen is unknown. Qualities for individual bases were not recorded, and no much larger clone is one base off. The library came from the immunoSEQ multiplex PCR assay. TCRdb obtained this table from immuneACCESS and retained in-frame rearrangements with V and J assigned. These tables miss some clones; where compared with another copy, unresolved V genes account for less than half of the shortfall, and the remainder is unexplained. The sample table contains 55,000 to 75,000 clones; only one count was recorded for over 85% of them. 4.2% of the sample is held by the ten biggest clonotypes. The germline V gene (reference sequence) sets CDR1 to GTSNPN and CDR2 to SVGIG. From the cysteine up to the phenylalanine, the CDR3 has a length of 13 residues. The retained sequence is limited to the CDR3, 39 bases, with the frame set at the first base. V gives up 1 base and J gives up 7 bases, and the segment between their germline ends measures 10 bases.

The data were obtained in a study of technical replicates of blood from a handful of donors (dated by TCRdb to about 2017). Source material: PBMCs. In this chain, TRBV30 is recombined with TRBJ1-4; the D gene is perhaps TRBD1, from 5 matching bases. The receptor was isolated from a human donor in good health. Some clones in this sample may be carry-over from other donors' samples. The CDR3 reads CAWSGGGSEKLFF. The DNA sequence is as follows: TGTGCCTGGAGTGGGGGGGGGTCTGAAAAACTGTTTTTT.